Listed below are T cell receptor beta chains from one sample, sequenced in a study of shared clonotypes between healthy human individuals. TCRdb's table, derived via immunoSEQ multiplex PCR, lists solely in-frame clones and lacks some. The sample has 2 million or so clones; over 85% are singletons. The source material was naive CD8+ T cells sorted from blood. Every receptor here comes from a man younger than 35 in good health. Both conserved end residues are part of each CDR3. The D gene is left open where the match is weak. Part of the rows lack a size; the others show once, few, many or a class for expanded clones.

j_gene	v_gene	abundance	d_gene	len	CDR3aa	CDR3nt
TRBJ1-4	TRBV10-3	NA	TRBD1	14	CAISGGQGNEKLFF	TGTGCCATCAGTGGGGGACAGGGTAACGAAAAACTGTTTTTT
TRBJ1-1	TRBV13	NA	TRBD1	12	CASSFGQGEAFF	TGTGCCAGCAGCTTCGGACAGGGGGAAGCTTTCTTT
TRBJ2-3	TRBV4-1	NA	TRBD1	12	CASSSTGPTQYF	TGCGCCAGCAGCTCGACAGGGCCTACGCAGTATTTT
TRBJ1-5	TRBV18	NA	TRBD1	14	CASSLGQGRQPQHF	TGTGCCAGCTCACTGGGACAGGGTAGACAGCCCCAGCATTTT
TRBJ2-7	TRBV7-6	NA	TRBD1	15	CASSRGTGFYYEQYF	TGTGCCAGCAGCCGCGGGACAGGGTTCTACTACGAGCAGTACTTC
TRBJ2-5	TRBV28	NA	NA	14	CASSFWGAGETQYF	TGTGCCAGCAGTTTTTGGGGGGCAGGCGAGACCCAGTACTTC
TRBJ2-3	TRBV5-1	NA	TRBD2	16	CASSVAGQGSADTQYF	TGCGCCAGCAGCGTAGCGGGGCAGGGATCGGCAGATACGCAGTATTTT
TRBJ2-2	TRBV5-1	once	NA	14	CASSFLQNTGELFF	TGCGCCAGCAGCTTTTTACAGAACACCGGGGAGCTGTTTTTT
TRBJ2-7	TRBV5-1	NA	NA	12	CASSTNRDEQYF	TGCGCCAGCAGCACTAACAGGGACGAGCAGTACTTC
TRBJ2-7	TRBV7-9	NA	TRBD1	15	CASSLPGQGHYEQYF	TGTGCCAGCAGCTTACCGGGACAGGGACACTACGAGCAGTACTTC
TRBJ1-2	TRBV10-3	NA	NA	18	CAISESGDSLGANYGYTF	TGTGCCATCAGTGAGTCGGGGGACTCATTAGGTGCTAACTATGGCTACACCTTC
TRBJ2-2	TRBV29-1	NA	TRBD2	14	CSALGLASTGELFF	TGCAGCGCCCTGGGACTAGCGAGCACCGGGGAGCTGTTTTTT
TRBJ1-6	TRBV28	NA	NA	15	CASSWGRGLGSPLHF	TGTGCCAGCAGTTGGGGGAGGGGGTTAGGTTCACCCCTCCACTTT
TRBJ1-1	TRBV30	NA	NA	13	CAWSVGGTAEAFF	TGTGCCTGGAGTGTGGGGGGAACGGCTGAAGCTTTCTTT
TRBJ2-7	TRBV30	NA	NA	15	CAWSVGPSGSYEQYF	TGTGCCTGGAGTGTTGGGCCCTCGGGCTCCTACGAGCAGTACTTC
TRBJ2-7	TRBV9	NA	NA	14	CASSVGPDSYEQYF	TGTGCCAGCAGCGTAGGTCCCGACTCCTACGAGCAGTACTTC
TRBJ1-2	TRBV5-1	NA	NA	12	CASSGDDYGYTF	TGCGCCAGCAGCGGGGATGACTATGGCTACACCTTC
TRBJ2-7	TRBV28	once	TRBD1	16	CASSSDRDRDPYEQYF	TGTGCCAGCAGTTCCGACAGGGACCGAGATCCCTACGAGCAGTACTTC
TRBJ2-3	TRBV10-3	NA	NA	15	CAIRGPSVSTDTQYF	TGTGCCATCAGGGGGCCTAGCGTAAGCACAGATACGCAGTATTTT
TRBJ1-2	TRBV29-1	NA	TRBD1	13	CSVPSDRGDGYTF	TGCAGCGTCCCTTCAGACAGGGGGGATGGCTACACCTTC
TRBJ2-1	TRBV6-5	NA	NA	16	CASSYSSGPVYNEQFF	TGTGCCAGCAGTTACTCGTCAGGACCAGTATACAATGAGCAGTTCTTC
TRBJ1-5	TRBV6-1	NA	NA	16	CASSEIDAASNQPQHF	TGTGCCAGCAGTGAAATAGACGCAGCCAGCAATCAGCCCCAGCATTTT
TRBJ2-3	TRBV7-6	NA	TRBD2	16	CASSLETSGFADTQYF	TGTGCCAGCAGCCTGGAGACTAGCGGGTTTGCAGATACGCAGTATTTT
TRBJ1-6	TRBV11-3	NA	TRBD1	16	CASSRPRTGYNSPLHF	TGTGCCAGCAGCCGCCCGCGGACAGGGTATAATTCACCCCTCCACTTT
TRBJ1-1	TRBV4-1	NA	NA	14	CASSLASGYTEAFF	TGCGCCAGCAGCCTCGCCAGTGGATACACTGAAGCTTTCTTT
TRBJ1-5	TRBV27	NA	NA	14	CASSTTGGLQPQHF	TGTGCCAGCAGTACGACTGGGGGACTTCAGCCCCAGCATTTT
TRBJ1-2	TRBV29-1	NA	NA	12	CSVVGGAYGYTF	TGCAGCGTTGTAGGAGGGGCCTATGGCTACACCTTC
TRBJ1-5	TRBV27	NA	TRBD1	13	CASSVDRAQPQHF	TGTGCCAGCAGTGTAGACAGGGCCCAGCCCCAGCATTTT
TRBJ1-4	TRBV7-8	NA	NA	15	CASSLVGQTNEKLFF	TGTGCCAGCAGCTTAGTCGGACAAACTAATGAAAAACTGTTTTTT